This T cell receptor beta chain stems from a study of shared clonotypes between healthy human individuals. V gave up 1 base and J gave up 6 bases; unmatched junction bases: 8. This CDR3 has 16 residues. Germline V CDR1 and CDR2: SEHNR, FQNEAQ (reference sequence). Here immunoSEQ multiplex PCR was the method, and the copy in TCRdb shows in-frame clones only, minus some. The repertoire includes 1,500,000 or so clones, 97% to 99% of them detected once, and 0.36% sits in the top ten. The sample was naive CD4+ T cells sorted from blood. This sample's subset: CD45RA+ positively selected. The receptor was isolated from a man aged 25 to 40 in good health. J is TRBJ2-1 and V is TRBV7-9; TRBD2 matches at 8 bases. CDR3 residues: CASSLESGRAFNEQFF. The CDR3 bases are TGTGCCAGCAGCTTAGAATCCGGGAGGGCCTTCAATGAGCAGTTCTTC.